This section outlines one TCR beta chain sequence together with its context. Its antigen is still unknown. These data belong to a study of OX40 agonist ivuxolimab in advanced cancers. At the level of the study: Prior checkpoint blockade (anti-PD-1, anti-PD-L1 or anti-CTLA-4) was permitted; roughly 40% had it. Findings of the study overall: Patients with a partial response at 0.1-3.0 mg/kg had among the lowest clonal expansion.

This table comes from immunoSEQ multiplex PCR, and its TCRdb copy is limited to in-frame clones, with some not included. Of tens of thousands of clones listed, about four fifths are singletons. The specimen comprised CD4+ or CD8+ T cells sorted from blood, sampled in a trial of the OX40 agonist ivuxolimab. This sequence originates from an adult with an advanced solid tumor such as melanoma, head and neck, liver or kidney cancer.

For the CDR3, the DNA is TGCGCCAGCAGTGAGTCGAGGGGGCTGGCTGGGGCCAACGTCCTGACTTTC. It translates to CASSESRGLAGANVLTF. The chain combines TRBV10-2 with TRBJ2-6; 7 nucleotides line up with TRBD1. The CDR3 has 17 residues. Trimming cost V 0 bases and J 2 bases; bases outside gene matches: 4. The germline V gene encodes CDR1 WSHSY and CDR2 SAAADI.